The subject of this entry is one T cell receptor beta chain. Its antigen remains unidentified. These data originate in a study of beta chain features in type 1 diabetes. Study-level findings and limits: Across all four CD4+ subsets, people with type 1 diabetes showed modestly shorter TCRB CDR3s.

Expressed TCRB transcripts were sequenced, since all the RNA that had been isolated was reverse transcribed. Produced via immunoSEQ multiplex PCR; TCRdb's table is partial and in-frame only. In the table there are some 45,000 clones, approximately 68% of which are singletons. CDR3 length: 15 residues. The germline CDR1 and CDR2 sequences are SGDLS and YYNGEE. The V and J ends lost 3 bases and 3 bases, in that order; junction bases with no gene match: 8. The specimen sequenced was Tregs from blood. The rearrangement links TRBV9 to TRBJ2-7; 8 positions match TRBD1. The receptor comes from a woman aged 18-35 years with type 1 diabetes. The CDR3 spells CASSEGQGSFYEQYF. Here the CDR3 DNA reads TGTGCCAGCAGCGAAGGACAGGGTTCTTTCTACGAGCAGTACTTC.